The 31 T cell receptor delta chains below come from one sample, sequenced in a study of gamma-delta T cells after stem cell transplantation. TCRdb re-called the RT-PCR reads through CATT. The table records some 2,100 delta-chain clones, 32% of them present only once. Sequenced input: gamma-delta T cells. The receptors were gathered from a human donor. It is not recorded whose cells these are; they may come from a transplant donor.

The V gene is TRDV1, the J gene TRDJ1, with 12 nucleotides matching TRDD3. Germline V lookup: CDR1 TSWWSYY, CDR2 QGS. There are 19 residues in the CDR3. V lost 4 bases and J lost 3; bases outside the gene matches: 15. CDR3 loop: CALGAGLLRAGGYADKLIF. The CDR3 region has the DNA TGTGCTCTTGGGGCCGGCCTACTTAGGGCTGGGGGATACGCCGATAAACTCATCTTT.

This clone was observed a handful of times. This sequence joins TRDV1 and TRDJ1; 7 nucleotides match TRDD3. CDR3 length: 16 amino acids. Germline V gives CDR1 TSWWSYY, CDR2 QGS. The V and J ends lost 3 bases and 3 bases, in that order; junction bases with no gene match: 10. The CDR3 reads CALGDPPDWGSDKLIF. The CDR3 region has the DNA TGTGCTCTTGGGGACCCCCCTGACTGGGGCTCCGATAAACTCATCTTT.

The rearrangement links TRDV1 to TRDJ1, with TRDD3 matching 9 bases. Germline V gene data show CDR1 as TSWWSYY and CDR2 as QGS. CDR3 length: 21 residues. The junction had 29 bases not matched to a gene; V was cut back by 4 bases and J by 8 bases. In DNA form, the CDR3 reads TGTGCTCTTGGGGCATTCCCCCCGGGGATACGCAAGGCATGGATTCGATGGAAACTCATCTTT. As protein: CALGAFPPGIRKAWIRWKLIF.

The chain carries TRDV2 and TRDJ1; 12 nucleotides agree with TRDD3. Germline V lookup: CDR1 GEAIGNYY, CDR2 EKD. With V trimmed by 1 base and J by 9 bases, 8 bases remained unmatched. This CDR3 comprises 15 residues. In nucleotides, the CDR3 is TGTGCCTGTGACACGCTCCTACTGGGGGATACTGAACTCATCTTT. It is translated as CACDTLLLGDTELIF.

This clone is labeled medium-sized. With a far larger clone one base away, a read error is the likely cause. The rearrangement joins TRDV2 to TRDJ1; 7 nucleotides agree with TRDD3. The CDR3 consists of 15 residues. CDR1 is GEAIGNYY, CDR2 EKD, per germline. CDR3 amino acids: CACGTVGLGGDKLIF. The DNA for the CDR3 is TGTGCCTGTGGCACCGTTGGTCTTGGGGGAGATAAACTCATCTTT.

Worth noting for this clone: TCRdb's protein, taken from a much larger clone, differs from this DNA's translation at residue 14, likely owing to a read error; the protein displayed comes from the DNA. The chain uses TRDV2 and TRDJ1; TRDD3 matches 9 bases. This CDR3 has 17 residues. The V gene's germline CDR1 is GEAIGNYY and CDR2 EKD. CDR3: CACDSVLGEDYTDRLIF. CDR3 coding DNA: TGTGCCTGTGACAGCGTACTGGGGGAAGATTACACCGATAGACTCATCTTT.

This chain connects TRDV1 to TRDJ1; D is perhaps TRDD2 (5 bases). The CDR3 contains 23 residues. Germline V gives CDR1 TSWWSYY, CDR2 QGS. Trimming removed 2 bases at V and 0 bases at J, with 34 bases between. The CDR3 region is CALGEFPPTVLNGHQGDTDKLIF. The CDR3 DNA sequence: TGTGCTCTTGGGGAATTCCCCCCCACCGTCCTAAACGGCCATCAAGGAGACACCGATAAACTCATCTTT.

This clone is large (0.1 to 1%) in the sample. V and J are TRDV2 and TRDJ1, with D uncertain. This CDR3 is built from 18 residues. From germline, CDR1 is GEAIGNYY and CDR2 EKD. The V and J ends lost 3 bases and 0 bases respectively, with 22 bases between them. The CDR3 loop reads CACDPVLGSDGYTDKLIF. The DNA of the CDR3 is TGTGCCTGTGACCCGGTTTTGGGCTCCGATGGGTACACCGATAAACTCATCTTT.

The rearrangement links TRDV1 to TRDJ2; D unresolved. CDR1 and CDR2 from the germline V gene are TSWWSYY and QGS. V lost 0 bases and J 8 bases, leaving 10 bases between the germline ends. The CDR3 totals 14 residues. The CDR3 region has the DNA TGTGCTCTTGGGGAACTATATCCGGCGGCACAACTCTTCTTT. Amino acid sequence: CALGELYPAAQLFF.

This clone appeared a few times. The chain has TRDV2 and TRDJ1, with 11 bases aligning to TRDD3. The germline V gene encodes CDR1 GEAIGNYY and CDR2 EKD. J gave up 0 bases and V 0 bases, and 5 bases lay outside the gene matches. The length of the CDR3 is 17 residues. The CDR3 DNA sequence: TGTGCCTGTGACACCGTGGGGGATACGCGGGACACCGATAAACTCATCTTT. This sequence encodes CACDTVGDTRDTDKLIF.

The CDR3 DNA follows: TGTGCCTGTGACACCGTGGGTGGGGGACTGGGGGATAGAGGTCCCGATAAACTCATCTTT. Protein: CACDTVGGGLGDRGPDKLIF. The genes are TRDV2 and TRDJ1; TRDD3 matches at 11 bases. This CDR3 comprises 20 residues. With 0 bases clipped from V and 3 bases from J, the junction kept 17 bases outside the gene matches. Germline assignment: CDR1 GEAIGNYY and CDR2 EKD.

Details on this clone: Given a far larger clone just one base away, this is likely a sequencing read error. The same CDR3 also results from other DNA sequences found in this sample. V gene TRDV2 combines with J gene TRDJ1, with D maybe TRDD3 (6 bases). CDR3 size: 18 residues. Germline V CDR1 and CDR2: GEAIGNYY, EKD. CDR3 sequence: CACDTLRGAGDYTDKLIF. The CDR3 nucleotides are TGCGCCTGTGACACCCTTAGGGGAGCTGGGGATTACACCGATAAACTCATCTTT.

The CDR3 region has the DNA TGTGCCTGTGACTCAATTACTGGGGGGACGAAACTCATCTTT. Residues: CACDSITGGTKLIF. The V gene is TRDV2, the J gene TRDJ1; 8 nucleotides agree with TRDD3. The germline V gene encodes CDR1 GEAIGNYY and CDR2 EKD. Trimming cost V 3 bases and J 8 bases; bases outside gene matches: 10. CDR3 length: 14 residues.

This clone was observed a handful of times. TCRdb's entry gives the protein of a much larger clone, which mismatches this DNA's translation at residue 16, likely from a read error; the protein reported here is translated from the DNA. The chain couples TRDV2 to TRDJ1, with 9 bases fitting TRDD3. The germline V gene encodes CDR1 GEAIGNYY and CDR2 EKD. The CDR3 runs 18 residues. CDR3 sequence: CACDTLLGDTPYTDKPIF. The CDR3 DNA is TGTGCCTGTGACACGTTACTGGGGGACACACCGTACACCGATAAACCCATCTTT.

DNA for the CDR3: TGTGCCTGTGACCTACTGGGGGTCTCGTACACCGATAAACTCATCTTT. Its translation: CACDLLGVSYTDKLIF. The rearrangement links TRDV2 to TRDJ1; TRDD3 matches at 8 bases. CDR1 is GEAIGNYY and CDR2 is EKD in the germline V gene. The CDR3 has 16 amino acids. With 3 bases clipped from V and 0 bases from J, the junction kept 8 bases outside the gene matches.

This clone was counted only a few times. TCRdb assigns this DNA the protein of a much larger clone, which departs from its translation at residue 13; this likely reflects a read error, and the protein shown comes from translating the DNA. CDR3 region: CACDPVPSTGDDADKLIF. CDR3 coding DNA: TGTGCCTGTGACCCAGTTCCTAGTACTGGGGATGACGCCGATAAACTCATCTTT. The chain carries TRDV2 and TRDJ1, with TRDD3 as a possible D gene (7 bases). Looked up from germline, CDR1 is GEAIGNYY and CDR2 is EKD. The length of the CDR3 is 18 residues. Trimming cost V 3 bases and J 3 bases, with 25 bases left between them.

This clone has more than one count but fewer than ten. The sample contains more than one DNA sequence encoding this CDR3. The chain combines TRDV2 with TRDJ3, with D possibly being TRDD3 (6 bases). The V gene lost 0 bases and the J gene lost 2 bases, with 34 bases spanning the gap. Germline CDR1 GEAIGNYY, CDR2 EKD. This CDR3 has 25 amino acids. The CDR3 DNA sequence: TGTGCCTGTGACACCGTAAGGGCCCACTCTGAGACTGGGAACCCCTGGACCTGGGACACCCGACAGATGTTTTTC. This codes for CACDTVRAHSETGNPWTWDTRQMFF.

The chain recombines TRDV1 with TRDJ1, with 8 bases lining up with TRDD3. Trimming took 3 bases from V and 7 from J; bases not matched to a gene: 22. The CDR3 is 19 amino acids. CDR1 is TSWWSYY and CDR2 is QGS in the germline V gene. The CDR3 protein is CALGERLLTFPAGGRKLIF. The CDR3 region has the DNA TGTGCTCTTGGGGAGCGTCTTTTAACCTTTCCTGCTGGGGGACGTAAACTCATCTTT.

The CDR3 DNA reads as TGTGCCTGTGACTCCGCCGTACTGGGGGATATTTCTAGCTCCTGGGACACCCGACAGATGTTTTTC. Translated: CACDSAVLGDISSSWDTRQMFF. The chain has TRDV2 and TRDJ3; the match to TRDD3 covers 11 bases. The CDR3 consists of 22 residues. The V gene's germline CDR1 is GEAIGNYY and CDR2 EKD. The J segment lost 0 bases and the V segment lost 3 bases, leaving 15 bases of the junction unmatched.

This clone has only one observation. The chain couples TRDV2 to TRDJ1; 10 positions agree with TRDD3. The V gene end was trimmed by 0 bases and the J gene end by 2 bases; junction bases not matched to a gene: 5. The CDR3 loop spans 16 amino acids. Germline V lookup: CDR1 GEAIGNYY, CDR2 EKD. The CDR3 DNA follows: TGTGCCTGTGACACCCTGGGGGATAGTTGGACCGATAAACTCATCTTT. Its protein product is CACDTLGDSWTDKLIF.

The chain is built from TRDV2 and TRDJ1; D possibly corresponds to TRDD3 (5 bases). V was shortened by 4 bases and J by 0 bases, with 29 bases between the two germline ends. From germline, CDR1 is GEAIGNYY and CDR2 EKD. The CDR3 covers 20 residues. CDR3 coding DNA: TGTGCCTGTGAAGAGGTACTGCCTCAACGCGCGGGGGGGTACACCGATAAACTCATCTTT. This sequence encodes CACEEVLPQRAGGYTDKLIF.

This clone has a handful of counts. The chain couples TRDV2 to TRDJ1; TRDD3 matches at 8 bases. Germline CDR1 reads GEAIGNYY; CDR2 reads EKD. This CDR3 has 17 amino acids. The V and J ends lost 1 base and 0 bases, in that order; junction bases with no gene match: 9. CDR3 sequence (DNA): TGTGCCTGTGACACGTTACTGGGGGGTGAATACACCGATAAACTCATCTTT. Translation: CACDTLLGGEYTDKLIF.

The table lists this clone with a few counts. V usage is TRDV2 and J usage is TRDJ1; TRDD3 matches at 7 bases. The germline V gene has CDR1 GEAIGNYY and CDR2 EKD. With 1 base clipped from V and 2 bases from J, the junction kept 18 bases outside the gene matches. CDR3 length equals 19 residues. CDR3 nucleotides: TGTGCCTGTGACACTTTACGGGGGGATCCGAAACAGGGGACCGATAAACTCATCTTT. It encodes CACDTLRGDPKQGTDKLIF.

This clone has more than one count but fewer than ten. This is likely an artifact of a read error, given a far larger clone one base away. The V call is TRDV2, the J call TRDJ1; TRDD3 aligns across 13 bases. CDR1 is GEAIGNYY, CDR2 EKD, per germline. CDR3 length: 19 residues. CDR3 DNA sequence: TGTGCCCGTGACACCGTGGGCACTGGGGGATACGATAGCACCGATAAACTCATCTTT. Translated: CARDTVGTGGYDSTDKLIF.

This clone was detected only a few times. A far larger clone is just one base off, so this is likely a read error. Other DNA sequences in this sample translate to the same CDR3. The J gene is TRDJ1, the V gene TRDV2, with TRDD3 matching 7 bases. The germline V gene encodes CDR1 GEAIGNYY and CDR2 EKD. The CDR3 extends over 15 amino acids. The junction had 4 bases not matched to a gene; V was cut back by 1 base and J by 0 bases. CDR3 sequence: CACDTVGEYTDKLIF. As DNA, the CDR3 is TGTGCCTGTGACACTGTGGGGGAGTACACCGATAAACTCATCTTT.

Of note for this clone: The protein TCRdb lists belongs to a much larger clone and differs from this DNA's translation at residue 16, which points to a read error; the protein shown is made from the DNA. The rearrangement links TRDV2 to TRDJ3; 7 nucleotides agree with TRDD3. CDR3 length: 18 amino acids. Germline V CDR1 and CDR2: GEAIGNYY, EKD. CDR3 sequence: CACDTVGDSSWDTRQTFF. The CDR3 DNA reads TGTGCCTGTGACACCGTGGGGGACAGCTCCTGGGACACCCGACAGACGTTTTTC.

This clone is labeled medium-sized. The chain couples TRDV1 to TRDJ1; the D is unclear. The V gene's germline CDR1 is TSWWSYY and CDR2 QGS. The CDR3 spans 19 residues. V was cut by 4 bases and J by 0 bases, with 24 bases left in between. The CDR3: CALGVTRRLLLSYTDKLIF. CDR3 DNA sequence: TGTGCTCTTGGGGTTACCCGGAGACTACTGCTCTCGTACACCGATAAACTCATCTTT.

The DNA of the CDR3 is TGTGCCTGTGACACCGTAGGAGGGGGTACTGGGGGCTCGTACACCGATAAACTCATCTTT. It specifies CACDTVGGGTGGSYTDKLIF. The chain is built from TRDV2 and TRDJ1, with 8 bases identical to TRDD3. Germline V gives CDR1 GEAIGNYY, CDR2 EKD. V was clipped by 0 bases and J by 0 bases; unmatched bases: 17. The CDR3 contains 20 residues.

A remark on this clone: TCRdb attributes to this sequence the protein of a much larger clone, which differs from the DNA translation at residue 12; a read error is likely, and the protein displayed is translated from the DNA. The V and J genes are TRDV2 and TRDJ1; 9 bases map to TRDD3. Germline loops: CDR1 GEAIGNYY, CDR2 EKD. This CDR3 is 15 amino acids long. CDR3 coding DNA: TGTGCCTGTGACAAACTGGGGGACCGCACCGATAGACTCATCTTT. Translation gives CACDKLGDRTDRLIF.

This chain links TRDV2 with TRDJ1; a weak D match, TRDD3 (5 bases). The CDR3 contains 17 residues. Between the trimmed V and J ends, which lost 3 bases and 0 bases, there was a span of 19 bases. CDR1 is GEAIGNYY and CDR2 is EKD in the germline V gene. The CDR3, as DNA: TGTGCCTGTGACCCGTTGGAGCACTGGCATTACACCGATAAACTCATCTTT. As protein: CACDPLEHWHYTDKLIF.

Details on this clone: Only one base separates this from a far larger clonotype, so it likely reflects a read error. At the DNA level, this CDR3 is encoded by other sequences in the same sample as well. The chain links TRDV2 to TRDJ1; 7 nucleotides match TRDD3. Germline CDR1 is GEAIGNYY and CDR2 is EKD. There are 15 residues in the CDR3. The V and J ends lost 0 bases and 0 bases, in that order; junction bases with no gene match: 3. In DNA form, the CDR3 reads TGTGCCTGTGACACCGTGGGGGAATACACCGATAAACTCATCTTT. It encodes CACDTVGEYTDKLIF.